The clone carrying this TCR beta chain appeared a few times. The antigen is undetermined. This specimen comes from a study of cytomegalovirus exposure and HLA in healthy donors. CDR3 length equals 17 residues. Germline lookup yields CDR1 MDHEN and CDR2 SYDVKM. Trimming removed 5 bases from V and 3 bases from J, with 20 bases in between. Primers for the PCR totalled 60 Vbeta and 13 Jbeta. Libraries were prepared by immunoSEQ multiplex PCR; TCRdb keeps only in-frame clonotypes and omits some of them. Here the sample spans around 110,000 clones, over 75% being singletons. Study conclusions and caveats: In presence/absence analyses, roughly uniform sequencing depth across donors was assumed. Using the classifier, cytomegalovirus status was reportedly diagnosed with high specificity and sensitivity. In terms of immune exposure information, only CMV serostatus was available.

Material: PBMCs. The chain links TRBV28 to TRBJ1-5, with D perhaps matching TRBD1 (6 bases). The sequence was obtained from a man aged 25-45 years in good health and CMV-seronegative. The CDR3 region is CASSLGSGVGFNQPQHF. CDR3 coding DNA: TGTGCCAGCAGTCTTGGATCAGGGGTAGGTTTCAATCAGCCCCAGCATTTT.